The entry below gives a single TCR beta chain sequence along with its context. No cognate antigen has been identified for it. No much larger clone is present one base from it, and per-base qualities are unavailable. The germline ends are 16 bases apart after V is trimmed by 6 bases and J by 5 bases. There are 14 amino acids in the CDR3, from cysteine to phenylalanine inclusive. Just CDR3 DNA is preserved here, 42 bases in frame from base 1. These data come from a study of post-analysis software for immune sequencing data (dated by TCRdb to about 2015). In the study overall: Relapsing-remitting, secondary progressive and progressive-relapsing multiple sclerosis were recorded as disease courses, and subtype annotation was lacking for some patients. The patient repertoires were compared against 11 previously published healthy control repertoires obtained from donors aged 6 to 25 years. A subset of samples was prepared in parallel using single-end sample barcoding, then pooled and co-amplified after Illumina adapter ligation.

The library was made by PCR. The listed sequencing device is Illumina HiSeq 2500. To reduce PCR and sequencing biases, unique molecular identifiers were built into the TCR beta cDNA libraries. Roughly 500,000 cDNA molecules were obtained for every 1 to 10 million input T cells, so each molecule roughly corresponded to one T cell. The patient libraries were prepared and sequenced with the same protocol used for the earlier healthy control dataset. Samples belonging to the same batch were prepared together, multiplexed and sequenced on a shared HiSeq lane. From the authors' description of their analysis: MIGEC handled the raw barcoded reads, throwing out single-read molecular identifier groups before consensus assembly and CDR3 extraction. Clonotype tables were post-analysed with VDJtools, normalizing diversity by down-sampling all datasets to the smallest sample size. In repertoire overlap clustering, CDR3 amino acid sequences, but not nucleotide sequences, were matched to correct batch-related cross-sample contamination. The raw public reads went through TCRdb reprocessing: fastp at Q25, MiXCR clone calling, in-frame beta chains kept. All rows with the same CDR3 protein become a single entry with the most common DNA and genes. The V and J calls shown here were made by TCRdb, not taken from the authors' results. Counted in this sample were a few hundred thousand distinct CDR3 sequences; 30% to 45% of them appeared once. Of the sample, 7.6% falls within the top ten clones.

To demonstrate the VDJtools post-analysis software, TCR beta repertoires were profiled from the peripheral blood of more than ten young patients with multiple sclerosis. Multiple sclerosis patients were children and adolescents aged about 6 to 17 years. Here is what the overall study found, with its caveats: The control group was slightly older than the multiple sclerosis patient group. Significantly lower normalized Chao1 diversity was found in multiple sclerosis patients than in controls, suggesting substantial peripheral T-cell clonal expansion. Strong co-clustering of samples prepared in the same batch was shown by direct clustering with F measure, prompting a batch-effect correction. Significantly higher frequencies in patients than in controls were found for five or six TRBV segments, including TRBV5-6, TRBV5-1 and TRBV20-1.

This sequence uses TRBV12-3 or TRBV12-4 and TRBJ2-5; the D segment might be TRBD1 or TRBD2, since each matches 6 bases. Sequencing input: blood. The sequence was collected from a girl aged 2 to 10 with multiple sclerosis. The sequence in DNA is TGTGCCAGCAGATTACAGGGCGGGACGGAGACCCAGTACTTC. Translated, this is CASRLQGGTETQYF.